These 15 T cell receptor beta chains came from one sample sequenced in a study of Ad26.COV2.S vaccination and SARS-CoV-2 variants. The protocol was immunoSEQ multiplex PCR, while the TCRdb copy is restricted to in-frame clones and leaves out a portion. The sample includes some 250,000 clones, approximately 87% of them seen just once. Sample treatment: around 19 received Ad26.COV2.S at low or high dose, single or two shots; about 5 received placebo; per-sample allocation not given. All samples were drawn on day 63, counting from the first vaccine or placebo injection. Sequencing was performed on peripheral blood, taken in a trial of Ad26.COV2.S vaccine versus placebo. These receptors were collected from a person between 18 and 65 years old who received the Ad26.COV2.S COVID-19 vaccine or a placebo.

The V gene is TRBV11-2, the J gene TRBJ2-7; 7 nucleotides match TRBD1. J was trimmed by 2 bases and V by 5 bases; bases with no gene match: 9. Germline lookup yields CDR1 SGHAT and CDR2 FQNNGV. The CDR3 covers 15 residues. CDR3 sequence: CASSGAWDRAYEQYF. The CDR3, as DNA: TGTGCCAGCAGCGGCGCTTGGGACAGAGCCTACGAGCAGTACTTC. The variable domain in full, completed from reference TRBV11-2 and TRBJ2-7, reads EAGVAQSPRYKIIEKRQSVAFWCNPISGHATLYWYQQILGQGPKLLIQFQNNGVVDDSQLPKDRFSAERLKGVDSTLKIQPAKLEDSAVYLCASSGAWDRAYEQYFGPGTRLTVT.

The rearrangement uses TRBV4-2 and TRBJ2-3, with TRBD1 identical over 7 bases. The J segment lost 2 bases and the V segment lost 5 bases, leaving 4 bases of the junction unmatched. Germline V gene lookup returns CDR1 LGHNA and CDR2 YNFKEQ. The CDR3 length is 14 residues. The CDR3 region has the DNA TGTGCCAGCAGCTCAGGGACAGCCACAGATACGCAGTATTTT. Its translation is CASSSGTATDTQYF.

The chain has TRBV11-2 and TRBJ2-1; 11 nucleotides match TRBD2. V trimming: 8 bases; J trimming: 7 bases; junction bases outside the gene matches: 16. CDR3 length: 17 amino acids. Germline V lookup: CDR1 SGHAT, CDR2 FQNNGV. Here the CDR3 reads CASSEVPSGRWGNEQFF. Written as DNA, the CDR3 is TGTGCCAGCTCCGAGGTGCCTAGCGGGAGGTGGGGGAATGAGCAGTTCTTC.

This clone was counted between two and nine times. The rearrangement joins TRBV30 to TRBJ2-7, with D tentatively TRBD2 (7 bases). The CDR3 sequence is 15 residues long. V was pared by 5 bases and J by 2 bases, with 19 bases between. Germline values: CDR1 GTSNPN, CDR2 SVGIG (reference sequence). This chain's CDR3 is CAWETGAGAAYEQYF. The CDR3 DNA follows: TGTGCCTGGGAAACCGGGGCGGGGGCAGCCTACGAGCAGTACTTC.

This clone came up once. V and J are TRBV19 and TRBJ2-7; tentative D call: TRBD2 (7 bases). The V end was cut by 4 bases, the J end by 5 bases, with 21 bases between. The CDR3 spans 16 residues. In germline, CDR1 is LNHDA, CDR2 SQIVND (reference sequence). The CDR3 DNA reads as TGTGCCAGTAGTACCATGGGAGGGGGGAGAACTGACGAGCAGTACTTC. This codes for CASSTMGGGRTDEQYF. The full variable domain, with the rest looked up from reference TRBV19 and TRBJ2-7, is DGGITQSPKYLFRKEGQNVTLSCEQNLNHDAMYWYRQDPGQGLRLIYYSQIVNDFQKGDIAEGYSVSREKKESFPLTVTSAQKNPTAFYLCASSTMGGGRTDEQYFGPGTRLTVT.

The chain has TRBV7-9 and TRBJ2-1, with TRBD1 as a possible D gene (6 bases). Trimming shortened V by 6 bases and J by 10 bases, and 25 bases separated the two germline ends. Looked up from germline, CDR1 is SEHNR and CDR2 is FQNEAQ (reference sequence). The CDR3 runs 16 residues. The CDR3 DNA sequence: TGTGCCAGCAGGCCCTGGAGTCAGGGGAAAAACCGGGAGCAGTTCTTC. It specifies CASRPWSQGKNREQFF.

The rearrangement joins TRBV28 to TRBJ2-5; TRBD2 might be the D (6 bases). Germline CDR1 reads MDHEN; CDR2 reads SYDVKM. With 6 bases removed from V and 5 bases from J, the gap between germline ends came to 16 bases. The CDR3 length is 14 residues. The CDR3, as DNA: TGTGCCAGCAGCCATCACGGGAGAGGGGAGACCCAGTACTTC. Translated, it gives CASSHHGRGETQYF. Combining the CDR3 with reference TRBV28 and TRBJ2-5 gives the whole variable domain DVKVTQSSRYLVKRTGEKVFLECVQDMDHENMFWYRQDPGLGLRLIYFSYDVKMKEKGDIPEGYSVSREKKERFSLILESASTNQTSMYLCASSHHGRGETQYFGPGTRLLVL.

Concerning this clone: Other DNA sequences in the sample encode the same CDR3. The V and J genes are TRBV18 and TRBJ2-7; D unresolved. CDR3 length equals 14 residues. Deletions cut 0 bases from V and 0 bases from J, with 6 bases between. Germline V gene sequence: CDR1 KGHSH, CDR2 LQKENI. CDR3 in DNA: TGTGCCAGCTCACCACCCTCGAGCTCCTACGAGCAGTACTTC. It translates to CASSPPSSSYEQYF.

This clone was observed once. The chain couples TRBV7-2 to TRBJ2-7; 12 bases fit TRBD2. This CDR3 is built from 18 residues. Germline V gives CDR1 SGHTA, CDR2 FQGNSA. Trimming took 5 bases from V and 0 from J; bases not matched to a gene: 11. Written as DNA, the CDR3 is TGTGCCAGCAGCACCTCTAGCGGGGGGGCTTCCTTCTCCTACGAGCAGTACTTC. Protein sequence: CASSTSSGGASFSYEQYF. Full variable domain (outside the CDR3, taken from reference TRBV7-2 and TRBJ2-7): GAGVSQSPSNKVTEKGKDVELRCDPISGHTALYWYRQSLGQGLEFLIYFQGNSAPDKSGLPSDRFSAERTGGSVSTLTIQRTQQEDSAVYLCASSTSSGGASFSYEQYFGPGTRLTVT.

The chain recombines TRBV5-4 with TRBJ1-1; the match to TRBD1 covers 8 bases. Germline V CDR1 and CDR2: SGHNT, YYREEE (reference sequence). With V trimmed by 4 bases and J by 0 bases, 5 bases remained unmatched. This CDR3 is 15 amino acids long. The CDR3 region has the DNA TGTGCCAGCAGCCCTCGGACAGGGATGAACACTGAAGCTTTCTTT. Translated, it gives CASSPRTGMNTEAFF.

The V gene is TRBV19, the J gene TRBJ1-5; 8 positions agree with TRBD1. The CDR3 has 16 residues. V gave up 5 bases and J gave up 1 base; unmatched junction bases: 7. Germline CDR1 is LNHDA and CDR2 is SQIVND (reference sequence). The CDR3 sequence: CASSRQGKSSNQPQHF. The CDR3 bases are TGTGCCAGTAGTCGACAGGGGAAATCAAGCAATCAGCCCCAGCATTTT.

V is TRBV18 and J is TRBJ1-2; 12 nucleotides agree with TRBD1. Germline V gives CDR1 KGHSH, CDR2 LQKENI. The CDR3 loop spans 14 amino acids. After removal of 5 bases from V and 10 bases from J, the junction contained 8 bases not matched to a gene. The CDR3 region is CASSAPGQGATYTF. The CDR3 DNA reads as TGTGCCAGCTCAGCCCCGGGACAGGGGGCTACCTACACCTTC.

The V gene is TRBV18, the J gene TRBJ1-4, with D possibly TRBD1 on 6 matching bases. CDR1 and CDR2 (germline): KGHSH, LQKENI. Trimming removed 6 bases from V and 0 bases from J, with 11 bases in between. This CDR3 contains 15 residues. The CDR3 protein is CASSRDTTTNEKLFF. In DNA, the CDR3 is TGTGCCAGCTCTCGGGACACGACAACTAATGAAAAACTGTTTTTT.

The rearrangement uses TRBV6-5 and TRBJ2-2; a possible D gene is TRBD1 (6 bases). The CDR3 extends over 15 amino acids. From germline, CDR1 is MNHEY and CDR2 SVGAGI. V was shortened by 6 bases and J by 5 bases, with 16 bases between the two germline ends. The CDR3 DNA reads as TGTGCCAGCAGCCAACAGGGTGGGGAAACCGGGGAGCTGTTTTTT. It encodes CASSQQGGETGELFF.

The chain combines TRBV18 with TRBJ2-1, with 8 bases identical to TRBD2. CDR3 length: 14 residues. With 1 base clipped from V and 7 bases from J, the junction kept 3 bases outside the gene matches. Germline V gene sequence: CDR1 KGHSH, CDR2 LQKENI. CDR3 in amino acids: CASSPRTSNNEQFF. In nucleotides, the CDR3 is TGTGCCAGCTCACCACGGACTAGCAATAATGAGCAGTTCTTC.